The 23 T cell receptor beta chains presented below share a single source sample, sequenced in a study of early T cells in non-severe SARS-CoV-2 infection. One entry per CDR3 protein, called by TCRdb with MiXCR from the 5' RACE reads. Seen here are roughly 40,000 distinct CDR3 sequences, 6.3% observed once, and the top ten hold approximately 6%. Sequencing was performed on whole blood. The receptors come from an adult who was a healthcare worker with PCR-confirmed SARS-CoV-2 infection or an uninfected control (not recorded which).

A note on this clonotype: A read error is possible here, since a much larger clone lies one base away. The V and J genes are TRBV12-3 or TRBV12-4 and TRBJ2-1, with D uncertain. The V end lost 0 bases, the J end lost 8 bases, and 2 bases lay between the germline ends. CDR3 length equals 11 residues. The CDR3 region has the DNA TGTGCCAGCAGTTTAGCGGATGAGCAGTTCTTC. Residues: CASSLADEQFF.

V and J are TRBV12-3 or TRBV12-4 and TRBJ2-1, with D tentatively TRBD2 (6 bases). Deletions cut 5 bases from V and 2 bases from J, with 10 bases between. This CDR3 has 14 amino acids. This chain's CDR3 is CASSPSDPYNEQFF. The CDR3 DNA sequence: TGTGCCAGCAGTCCTAGCGACCCCTACAATGAGCAGTTCTTC.

This clonotype has at least ten counts. This rearrangement joins TRBV11-2 to TRBJ2-4; TRBD1 matches at 7 bases. V was pared by 5 bases and J by 7 bases, with 5 bases of the junction left unmatched. There are 13 residues in the CDR3. CDR1 and CDR2 from the germline V gene are SGHAT and FQNNGV. The CDR3 DNA sequence: TGTGCCAGCAGCCAGACAGGGATGAACATTCAGTACTTC. Translated: CASSQTGMNIQYF. The full variable domain, completed using reference TRBV11-2 and TRBJ2-4, is EAGVAQSPRYKIIEKRQSVAFWCNPISGHATLYWYQQILGQGPKLLIQFQNNGVVDDSQLPKDRFSAERLKGVDSTLKIQPAKLEDSAVYLCASSQTGMNIQYFGAGTRLSVL.

This clonotype was observed a few times. CDR3 in DNA: TGCGCCAGCAGCCCGACAGGGAACGCGGTGACCCAGTACTTC. Translated: CASSPTGNAVTQYF. The V call is TRBV5-1, the J call TRBJ2-5, with TRBD1 matching 7 bases. Unmatched junction bases numbered 10, after V lost 4 bases and J lost 7 bases. This CDR3 comprises 14 residues. Per germline, CDR1 SGHRS and CDR2 YFSETQ. Combining the CDR3 with reference TRBV5-1 and TRBJ2-5 gives the whole variable domain KAGVTQTPRYLIKTRGQQVTLSCSPISGHRSVSWYQQTPGQGLQFLFEYFSETQRNKGNFPGRFSGRQFSNSRSEMNVSTLELGDSALYLCASSPTGNAVTQYFGPGTRLLVL.

This clonotype was observed many times. The chain has TRBV10-3 and TRBJ2-7; 11 bases agree with TRBD1. J was trimmed by 3 bases and V by 6 bases; bases with no gene match: 7. The germline gives CDR1 ENHRY, CDR2 SYGVKD. The CDR3 covers 15 residues. CDR3 bases: TGTGCCATCAGAGCTACCGGGACAGGGGGCTACGAGCAGTACTTC. Amino acids: CAIRATGTGGYEQYF.

This clonotype was counted ten times or more. V is TRBV18 and J is TRBJ1-1, with D possibly TRBD1 on 5 matching bases. Germline V gene lookup returns CDR1 KGHSH and CDR2 LQKENI. The CDR3 covers 13 residues. Trimming cost V 0 bases and J 5 bases, with 7 bases left between them. DNA of the CDR3: TGTGCCAGCTCACCACCGGGGGTAACTGAAGCTTTCTTT. Amino acids: CASSPPGVTEAFF. Drawing the rest from reference TRBV18 and TRBJ1-1, the complete variable domain is NAGVMQNPRHLVRRRGQEARLRCSPMKGHSHVYWYRQLPEEGLKFMVYLQKENIIDESGMPKERFSAEFPKEGPSILRIQQVVRGDSAAYFCASSPPGVTEAFFGQGTRLTVV.

The chain combines TRBV27 with TRBJ2-7, with D maybe TRBD2 (5 bases). Germline V CDR1 and CDR2: MNHEY, SMNVEV (reference sequence). The CDR3 sequence is 15 residues long. Trimming took off 3 bases at V and 2 bases at J, with 14 bases between the two ends. The CDR3 nucleotides read TGTGCCAGCAGTTTTTCTAGCCGGAACCCCTACGAGCAGTACTTC. It yields the protein CASSFSSRNPYEQYF.

On this clonotype: This may stem from a read error, because a much larger clone lies one nucleotide away. This chain links TRBV20-1 with TRBJ1-5, with D unclear. The V end was cut by 0 bases, the J end by 6 bases, with 21 bases between. The CDR3 is 17 amino acids. CDR1 and CDR2 from the germline V gene are DFQATT and SNEGSKA (reference sequence). CDR3 residues: CSARDFIGNSNIQPQHF. The CDR3 DNA is TGCAGTGCTAGAGATTTCATTGGGAATTCCAACATTCAGCCCCAGCATTTT.

The V gene is TRBV28, the J gene TRBJ2-1, with 9 bases identical to TRBD1. This CDR3 has 20 residues. With V trimmed by 5 bases and J by 4 bases, 21 bases remained unmatched. CDR1 and CDR2 (germline): MDHEN, SYDVKM. CDR3: CASSPPRDRAYQEGYNEQFF. DNA for the CDR3: TGTGCCAGCAGTCCCCCCCGGGACAGGGCTTATCAGGAGGGGTACAATGAGCAGTTCTTC.

In this sample, this clonotype turned up many times. The chain recombines TRBV4-2 with TRBJ2-7, with D tentatively TRBD2 (6 bases). The V gene lost 3 bases and the J gene lost 1 base, with 13 bases spanning the gap. Germline CDR1 LGHNA, CDR2 YNFKEQ. The CDR3 length is 15 residues. For the CDR3, the DNA is TGTGCCAGCAGCCACGCCGGGACTGGTTCCTACGAGCAGTACTTC. It specifies CASSHAGTGSYEQYF.

This clonotype has a count of ten or more. CDR3 region: CSAIFQGREQYF. For the CDR3, the DNA is TGCAGTGCCATCTTTCAAGGGCGCGAGCAGTACTTC. The chain carries TRBV20-1 and TRBJ2-7; no reliable D call. The CDR3 has 12 amino acids. The germline CDR1 and CDR2 sequences are DFQATT and SNEGSKA (reference sequence). Trimming cost V 6 bases and J 6 bases, with 15 bases left between them.

The chain combines TRBV7-9 with TRBJ2-1; D is unclear. Germline V CDR1 and CDR2: SEHNR, FQNEAQ (reference sequence). V was clipped by 0 bases and J by 0 bases, with 12 bases between them. CDR3 size: 17 residues. The CDR3: CASSLARISTSYNEQFF. CDR3 nucleotide sequence: TGTGCCAGCAGCTTAGCGCGGATTAGCACCTCCTACAATGAGCAGTTCTTC.

The chain combines TRBV7-2 with TRBJ2-5; D gene uncertain. Trimming stripped 4 bases from V and 2 bases from J, with 11 bases between. This CDR3 is 14 amino acids long. Germline lookup yields CDR1 SGHTA and CDR2 FQGNSA. The CDR3 loop is CASSSAGLQETQYF. DNA of the CDR3: TGTGCCAGCAGCTCTGCAGGCCTTCAAGAGACCCAGTACTTC.

This clonotype was observed many times. This chain joins TRBV6-1 and TRBJ2-3; D may be TRBD1 or TRBD2 (5 bases each). Trimming stripped 4 bases from V and 5 bases from J, with 16 bases between. This CDR3 region has 15 residues. CDR1 is MNHNS and CDR2 is SASEGT in the germline V gene. CDR3 protein: CASSVSGAGRDTQYF. CDR3 nucleotide sequence: TGTGCCAGCAGTGTCTCCGGAGCAGGGAGAGATACGCAGTATTTT.

This chain connects TRBV7-2 to TRBJ2-3; tentatively, D is TRBD1 (5 bases). CDR3 size: 16 residues. From germline, CDR1 is SGHTA and CDR2 FQGNSA. V gave up 0 bases and J gave up 3 bases, with 13 bases separating them. CDR3 DNA sequence: TGTGCCAGCAGCTTAGCAGGGGTAGGAGTAACAGATACGCAGTATTTT. It specifies CASSLAGVGVTDTQYF.

This clonotype showed up many times. This chain links TRBV12-3 or TRBV12-4 with TRBJ2-1; 9 positions match TRBD2. The junction had 5 bases not matched to a gene; V was cut back by 5 bases and J by 9 bases. The CDR3 is 13 amino acids. The CDR3 DNA reads TGTGCCAGCAGTAGTAGCGGGAGCGGTGAGCAGTTCTTC. Amino acids: CASSSSGSGEQFF.

This clonotype was detected ten times or more. V and J are TRBV20-1 and TRBJ1-1; 8 bases line up with TRBD1. The CDR3 totals 14 residues. J lost 1 base, V lost 4 bases, and 5 bases had no gene match. The germline CDR1 and CDR2 sequences are DFQATT and SNEGSKA (reference sequence). CDR3 region: CSATGGAGNTEAFF. The CDR3 DNA sequence: TGCAGTGCTACAGGGGGCGCCGGGAACACTGAAGCTTTCTTT.

The gene calls are TRBV3-1 and TRBJ2-3; D not certain. The CDR3 sequence is 14 residues long. Trimming took off 0 bases at V and 3 bases at J, with 7 bases between the two ends. CDR1 is LGHDT and CDR2 is YNNKEL in the germline V gene (reference sequence). The CDR3 DNA sequence: TGTGCCAGCAGCCAAGAATCTGTAACAGATACGCAGTATTTT. Its protein product is CASSQESVTDTQYF.

This clonotype came up many times. V gene TRBV11-2 combines with J gene TRBJ1-1; 8 bases match TRBD1. The germline V gene encodes CDR1 SGHAT and CDR2 FQNNGV. The CDR3 totals 13 residues. Losses at the gene ends were 4 bases for V and 3 bases for J; bases not matched to a gene: 1. Written as DNA, the CDR3 is TGTGCCAGCAGCTCACAGGGGGACACTGAAGCTTTCTTT. It encodes CASSSQGDTEAFF. Combining the CDR3 with reference TRBV11-2 and TRBJ1-1 gives the whole variable domain EAGVAQSPRYKIIEKRQSVAFWCNPISGHATLYWYQQILGQGPKLLIQFQNNGVVDDSQLPKDRFSAERLKGVDSTLKIQPAKLEDSAVYLCASSSQGDTEAFFGQGTRLTVV.

This clonotype was seen ten or more times. This chain uses TRBV12-3 or TRBV12-4 with TRBJ2-2; no reliable D call. The CDR3 has 14 amino acids. Trimming shortened V by 4 bases and J by 0 bases, and 6 bases separated the two germline ends. CDR3 in amino acids: CASSSSANTGELFF. The DNA for the CDR3 is TGTGCCAGCAGTTCTAGTGCGAACACCGGGGAGCTGTTTTTT.

This clonotype was found a few times. The chain is built from TRBV10-3 and TRBJ1-2; maybe TRBD1 (6 bases). The CDR3 has 14 amino acids. Per the germline V gene, CDR1 is ENHRY and CDR2 is SYGVKD. The V end lost 6 bases, the J end lost 0 bases, and 11 bases lay between the germline ends. The CDR3 loop is CAIRIQGTNYGYTF. The CDR3 nucleotides are TGTGCCATCAGGATTCAGGGGACTAACTATGGCTACACCTTC.

This clonotype has at least ten counts. The chain uses TRBV9 and TRBJ2-7; D unresolved. The CDR3 extends over 13 amino acids. In germline, CDR1 is SGDLS, CDR2 YYNGEE. With 4 bases removed from V and 1 base from J, the gap between germline ends came to 9 bases. The CDR3 loop is CASSTGVSYEQYF. The CDR3 DNA is TGTGCCAGCAGCACCGGAGTATCCTACGAGCAGTACTTC. Using reference TRBV9 and TRBJ2-7 for the parts outside the CDR3, the full variable domain is DSGVTQTPKHLITATGQRVTLRCSPRSGDLSVYWYQQSLDQGLQFLIQYYNGEERAKGNILERFSAQQFPDLHSELNLSSLELGDSALYFCASSTGVSYEQYFGPGTRLTVT.

The V call is TRBV10-3, the J call TRBJ2-7, with D possibly being TRBD2 (6 bases). The CDR3 totals 13 residues. Germline V gene sequence: CDR1 ENHRY, CDR2 SYGVKD. V dropped 6 bases and J dropped 7 bases, with 16 bases sitting between them. The CDR3 region is CAISPEGTREQYF. In DNA form, the CDR3 reads TGTGCCATCAGCCCGGAGGGTACTCGGGAGCAGTACTTC.